What follows are 19 T cell receptor beta chains derived from one specimen sequenced in a study of metastatic and nonmetastatic thyroid tumors. Thyroid surgery took place with no prior treatment in any patient. TCRdb re-called the PCR reads with MiXCR. The sample yields a few thousand clones, almost 35% seen once. Input material: adjacent normal tissue. These receptor sequences come from a male donor with papillary thyroid cancer or a benign thyroid nodule (not recorded which). Some clones in this sample may be carry-over from other donors' samples.

This rearrangement joins TRBV9 to TRBJ2-7, with D possibly being TRBD1 (6 bases). The CDR3 is 15 residues long. The V gene's germline CDR1 is SGDLS and CDR2 YYNGEE. Trimming took 3 bases from V and 5 from J, leaving 18 bases between them. CDR3: CASSEGEREGDEQYF. CDR3 sequence (DNA): TGTGCCAGCAGCGAAGGGGAGCGAGAGGGGGACGAGCAGTACTTC. Looking up the rest from reference TRBV9 and TRBJ2-7 gives the full variable domain: DSGVTQTPKHLITATGQRVTLRCSPRSGDLSVYWYQQSLDQGLQFLIQYYNGEERAKGNILERFSAQQFPDLHSELNLSSLELGDSALYFCASSEGEREGDEQYFGPGTRLTVT.

This clone was picked up a small number of times. The J gene is TRBJ2-2, the V gene TRBV11-2; TRBD2 might be the D (5 bases). From germline, CDR1 is SGHAT and CDR2 FQNNGV. Trimming took 1 base from V and 7 from J, leaving 16 bases between them. CDR3 length: 16 residues. The CDR3 DNA follows: TGTGCCAGCAGCTTAGGAGGGAACGGAATAAACGGGGAGCTGTTTTTT. Translation: CASSLGGNGINGELFF.

Remarks on this clone: Without the conserved terminal phenylalanine or tryptophan, this CDR3 likely stems from a read error. The chain combines TRBV6-1 with TRBJ2-7, with TRBD2 identical over 7 bases. V lost 7 bases, J lost 4 bases, and 13 bases stayed unmatched. The CDR3 contains 15 residues. Germline V gene data show CDR1 as MNHNS and CDR2 as SASEGT. DNA of the CDR3: TGTGCCAGCACTTCCGGGACTACTAGTATTTACGAGCAGTACCTC. Translation: CASTSGTTSIYEQYL.

This clone has at least ten counts. The junction shows a germline mismatch at one end, possibly a read error. J is TRBJ1-1 and V is TRBV29-1; D not certain. This CDR3 has 13 amino acids. The germline gives CDR1 SQVTM, CDR2 ANQGSEA. The CDR3 region has the DNA TGCAGCGTTGCGTCTGACCCGAACGCTGAAGCCTTCTTT. This gives the protein CSVASDPNAEAFF. Together with reference TRBV29-1 and TRBJ1-1, the CDR3 gives the full variable domain: SAVISQKPSRDICQRGTSLTIQCQVDSQVTMMFWYRQQPGQSLTLIATANQGSEATYESGFVIDKFPISRPNLTFSTLTVSNMSPEDSSIYLCSVASDPNAEAFFGQGTRLTVV.

J is TRBJ1-2 and V is TRBV19; TRBD1 aligns across 10 bases. The length of the CDR3 is 14 residues. The V segment lost 4 bases and the J segment 8 bases; nucleotides outside the gene matches: 7. Germline CDR1 is LNHDA and CDR2 is SQIVND (reference sequence). The chain's CDR3 is CASSTWDRGRGYTF. CDR3 nucleotide sequence: TGTGCCAGTAGTACTTGGGACAGGGGCCGCGGCTACACCTTC.

The gene calls are TRBV13 and TRBJ2-7, with D hard to call. CDR3 length: 14 amino acids. Trimming shortened V by 3 bases and J by 0 bases, and 9 bases separated the two germline ends. Germline CDR1 and CDR2: PRHDT and FYEKMQ (reference sequence). The CDR3 DNA follows: TGTGCCAGCAGCTTTATTAAGGGCTCCTACGAGCAGTACTTC. Translation: CASSFIKGSYEQYF. The full variable domain, rest sourced from reference TRBV13 and TRBJ2-7, is AAGVIQSPRHLIKEKRETATLKCYPIPRHDTVYWYQQGPGQDPQFLISFYEKMQSDKGSIPDRFSAQQFSDYHSELNMSSLELGDSALYFCASSFIKGSYEQYFGPGTRLTVT.

The chain links TRBV6-1 to TRBJ2-1; D remains unclear. Trimming stripped 1 base from V and 7 bases from J, with 23 bases between. Germline CDR1 MNHNS, CDR2 SASEGT. The CDR3 runs 18 residues. CDR3 DNA sequence: TGTGCCAGCAGTGAAGACAGCCTCCGGGCAACTATCGTGAATGAGCAGTTCTTC. The encoded protein is CASSEDSLRATIVNEQFF.

A few counts support this clone. The rearrangement uses TRBV28 and TRBJ2-7; 14 bases are a match to TRBD2. J gave up 3 bases and V 5 bases, and 12 bases lay outside the gene matches. The CDR3 sequence is 18 residues long. In germline, CDR1 is MDHEN, CDR2 SYDVKM. DNA for the CDR3: TGTGCCAGCAGTACCGGGACTAGCGGGAGCGCCATCATCTACGAGCAGTACTTC. Translating it yields CASSTGTSGSAIIYEQYF.

This clone was detected once. The chain couples TRBV5-1 to TRBJ2-1; possible D gene TRBD2, 5 bases. With 0 bases removed from V and 2 bases from J, the gap between germline ends came to 9 bases. Germline-derived CDR1 and CDR2 are SGHRS and YFSETQ. This CDR3 has 15 amino acids. CDR3 in DNA: TGCGCCAGCAGCTTGGCGGGATCCACCTACAATGAGCAGTTCTTC. Amino acid sequence: CASSLAGSTYNEQFF.

The V gene is TRBV28, the J gene TRBJ2-5; D not certain. The V end was cut by 2 bases, the J end by 5 bases, with 6 bases between. CDR1 and CDR2 from the germline V gene are MDHEN and SYDVKM. The CDR3 has 12 residues. CDR3 in amino acids: CASSLDGETQYF. The CDR3, as DNA: TGTGCCAGCAGTTTAGACGGCGAGACCCAGTACTTC.

This clone is classed as medium-sized. V gene TRBV28 combines with J gene TRBJ1-2; TRBD1 aligns across 12 bases. CDR3 length: 17 amino acids. Germline V lookup: CDR1 MDHEN, CDR2 SYDVKM. The J segment lost 3 bases and the V segment lost 7 bases, leaving 12 bases of the junction unmatched. The CDR3 DNA reads as TGTGCCAGCACCCCTCTTGGGACAGGGGGCCAATACTATGGCTACACCTTC. Translating gives CASTPLGTGGQYYGYTF.

This clone was observed a handful of times. This chain links TRBV20-1 with TRBJ2-1, with 7 bases aligning to TRBD1. Looked up from germline, CDR1 is DFQATT and CDR2 is SNEGSKA (reference sequence). The CDR3 totals 16 residues. V lost 1 base, J lost 8 bases, and 14 bases stayed unmatched. CDR3 DNA sequence: TGCAGTGCTAGAGGGTTGTATCACAGGGGTGCCGATGAGCAGTTCTTC. Translating it yields CSARGLYHRGADEQFF.

The chain recombines TRBV13 with TRBJ2-7; maybe TRBD2 (7 bases). V was pared by 6 bases and J by 0 bases, with 21 bases between. The CDR3 is made up of 17 amino acids. Germline V gene lookup returns CDR1 PRHDT and CDR2 FYEKMQ (reference sequence). The CDR3 DNA reads TGTGCCAGCAGAAGACTAGTCCGGGGGGCCAGCTCCTACGAGCAGTACTTC. This gives the protein CASRRLVRGASSYEQYF.

This sequence joins TRBV6-1 and TRBJ2-2; weak D call: TRBD2 (7 bases). CDR3 length: 16 amino acids. With 6 bases removed from V and 7 bases from J, the gap between germline ends came to 21 bases. CDR1 MNHNS and CDR2 SASEGT come from the germline V gene. This CDR3 reads CASRRLGGGRDGELFF. DNA for the CDR3: TGTGCCAGCAGGCGTCTAGGGGGGGGGCGAGACGGGGAGCTGTTTTTT.

As to this clone: This likely comes from a read error, as the CDR3 has no conserved phenylalanine or tryptophan at its end. This chain joins TRBV20-1 and TRBJ2-6; D is unresolved. The germline CDR1 and CDR2 sequences are DFQATT and SNEGSKA (reference sequence). CDR3 length: 16 residues. Trimming took 2 bases from V and 0 from J, leaving 11 bases between them. The CDR3 DNA is TGCAGTGCTAGACCCTTCTCAGACTCTGGGGCCAACGTCCTGACTCTC. Translated: CSARPFSDSGANVLTL.

This chain connects TRBV11-2 to TRBJ2-7; TRBD2 matches at 11 bases. The J segment lost 0 bases and the V segment lost 3 bases, leaving 4 bases of the junction unmatched. The CDR3 consists of 16 residues. The germline V gene has CDR1 SGHAT and CDR2 FQNNGV. In DNA form, the CDR3 reads TGTGCCAGCAGCTTGACTAGCGGGGCCGGCTCCTACGAGCAGTACTTC. Its translation is CASSLTSGAGSYEQYF.

In its sample, this clone was seen a few times. The chain employs TRBV12-3 or TRBV12-4 and TRBJ2-2; 11 nucleotides align to TRBD1. This CDR3 has 16 residues. Trimming at V came to 6 bases and at J to 4 bases, leaving 7 bases not matched to a gene. CDR3 loop: CASRKGQGVATGELFF. CDR3 in DNA: TGTGCCAGCAGAAAGGGACAGGGGGTGGCCACCGGGGAGCTGTTTTTT.

The gene calls are TRBV12-3 or TRBV12-4 and TRBJ2-4; 7 nucleotides align to TRBD2. V was pared by 5 bases and J by 6 bases, with 4 bases of the junction left unmatched. The CDR3 totals 13 residues. In DNA, the CDR3 is TGTGCCAGCAGTCCAGGACTAGGAAACATTCAGTACTTC. It codes for CASSPGLGNIQYF.

The chain is built from TRBV18 and TRBJ2-1; D is uncertain. Looked up from germline, CDR1 is KGHSH and CDR2 is LQKENI. The CDR3 extends over 16 amino acids. The V end lost 6 bases, the J end lost 0 bases, and 15 bases lay between the germline ends. This CDR3 reads CASSIMTRDSYNEQFF. CDR3 DNA sequence: TGTGCCAGCTCTATTATGACCCGCGACTCCTACAATGAGCAGTTCTTC. Supplemented by reference TRBV18 and TRBJ2-1, the full variable domain reads NAGVMQNPRHLVRRRGQEARLRCSPMKGHSHVYWYRQLPEEGLKFMVYLQKENIIDESGMPKERFSAEFPKEGPSILRIQQVVRGDSAAYFCASSIMTRDSYNEQFFGPGTRLTVL.